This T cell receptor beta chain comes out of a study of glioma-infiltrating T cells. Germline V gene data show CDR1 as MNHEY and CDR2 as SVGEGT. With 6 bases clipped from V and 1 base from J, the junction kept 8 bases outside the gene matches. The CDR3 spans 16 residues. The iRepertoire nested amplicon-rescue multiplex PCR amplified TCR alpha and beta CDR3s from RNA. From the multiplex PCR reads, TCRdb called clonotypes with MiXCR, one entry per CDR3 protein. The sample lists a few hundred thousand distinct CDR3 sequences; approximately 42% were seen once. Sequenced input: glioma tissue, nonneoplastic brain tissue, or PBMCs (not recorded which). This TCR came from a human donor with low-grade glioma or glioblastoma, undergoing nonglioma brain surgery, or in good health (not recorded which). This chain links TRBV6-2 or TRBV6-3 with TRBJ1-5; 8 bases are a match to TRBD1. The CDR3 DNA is TGTGCCAGCAGCCCTTCCAGGGGGCGCAGCAATCAGCCCCAGCATTTT. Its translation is CASSPSRGRSNQPQHF.